The clone carrying this TCR beta chain has just a few counts. Its target is not known. One end of the junction does not line up with germline, which may come from a read error. The CDR3 runs to 12 residues. Germline V CDR1 and CDR2: SQVTM, ANQGSEA. This record comes from a study of blood T cells in healthy people across ages. Turning to the study itself: About one barcoded beta molecule per two T cells was the capture yield of template switching.

A second PCR, run for about 7 to 11 cycles, used a sample-barcoded 5' primer plus a J-beta primer mix. Every cDNA molecule bore a tag from a template-switch adaptor containing 12 random nucleotides. MiXCR was run by TCRdb on the 5' RACE reads, yielding one entry per CDR3 protein. The sample lists some 1.7 million distinct CDR3 sequences, 28% occurring once. Findings and limits, study-wide: A conclusive naive versus antigen-experienced comparison was prevented by the unsorted PBMCs. Observed TCR beta diversity showed a strong correlation with the percentage of naive T cells as measured by flow cytometry.

V is TRBV29-1 and J is TRBJ2-5; 7 bases fit TRBD1. The TCR was taken from a young woman in good health. Material: blood. The CDR3 DNA sequence: TGCAGCGTGGTCGACAGGGCAGAGACCCGGTACTTC. The encoded protein is CSVVDRAETRYF. The complete variable domain, with remaining parts taken from reference TRBV29-1 and TRBJ2-5, reads SAVISQKPSRDICQRGTSLTIQCQVDSQVTMMFWYRQQPGQSLTLIATANQGSEATYESGFVIDKFPISRPNLTFSTLTVSNMSPEDSSIYLCSVVDRAETRYFGPGTRLLVL.